The 22 T cell receptor beta chains in this list originate from one sample, sequenced in a study of T cell responses to AZD1222 COVID-19 vaccine. Assay used: immunoSEQ multiplex PCR; TCRdb lists only in-frame clones, some missing. The sample lists around 140,000 clones, 70% to 90% occurring once. This sample comprised peripheral blood, obtained on day 0 of AZD1222 vaccination. Source of these receptors: an adult in good health.

In this sample, this clone turned up a few times. J is TRBJ1-1 and V is TRBV27; D ambiguous. Looked up from germline, CDR1 is MNHEY and CDR2 is SMNVEV (reference sequence). This CDR3 is 13 amino acids long. The V gene lost 3 bases and the J gene lost 1 base, with 6 bases spanning the gap. CDR3 sequence reads: CASSFLQNTEAFF. CDR3 nucleotide sequence: TGTGCCAGCAGTTTCTTACAGAACACTGAAGCTTTCTTT.

CDR3 sequence (DNA): TGTGCCAGCAGCTCAAAAGCGGGACGGGCCAATGAGCAGTTCTTC. As protein: CASSSKAGRANEQFF. The V gene is TRBV7-9, the J gene TRBJ2-1; 7 bases align to TRBD2. Germline-derived CDR1 and CDR2 are SEHNR and FQNEAQ (reference sequence). Trimming at V came to 4 bases and at J to 6 bases, leaving 9 bases not matched to a gene. This CDR3 has 15 residues.

V and J are TRBV11-3 and TRBJ2-7, with 8 positions matching TRBD2. Looked up from germline, CDR1 is SGHNT and CDR2 is YENEEA. The CDR3 has 14 amino acids. The V segment lost 3 bases and the J segment 7 bases; nucleotides outside the gene matches: 8. CDR3 nucleotide sequence: TGTGCCAGCAGCTTTTCGGGGGGGACCTCGGAGCAGTACTTC. Translated, it gives CASSFSGGTSEQYF. Full variable domain (rest looked up from reference TRBV11-3 and TRBJ2-7): EAGVVQSPRYKIIEKKQPVAFWCNPISGHNTLYWYLQNLGQGPELLIRYENEEAVDDSQLPKDRFSAERLKGVDSTLKIQPAELGDSAVYLCASSFSGGTSEQYFGPGTRLTVT.

J is TRBJ2-1 and V is TRBV29-1; 7 nucleotides line up with TRBD2. Trimming took 4 bases from V and 7 from J; bases not matched to a gene: 10. Germline-derived CDR1 and CDR2 are SQVTM and ANQGSEA. This CDR3 is 14 amino acids long. CDR3 nucleotide sequence: TGCAGCGTTGTGGCGCGGGAGACTATAAATGAGCAGTTCTTC. The encoded protein is CSVVARETINEQFF.

Regarding this clone: The same CDR3 can be traced to other DNA sequences in this sample. The V call is TRBV5-1, the J call TRBJ2-5; 7 positions match TRBD1. Germline loops: CDR1 SGHRS, CDR2 YFSETQ. The CDR3 loop spans 14 amino acids. V trimming: 0 bases; J trimming: 5 bases; junction bases outside the gene matches: 4. CDR3: CASSLGRGRETQYF. CDR3 coding DNA: TGCGCCAGCAGCTTGGGTAGGGGGCGGGAGACCCAGTACTTC. The full variable domain, rest sourced from reference TRBV5-1 and TRBJ2-5, is KAGVTQTPRYLIKTRGQQVTLSCSPISGHRSVSWYQQTPGQGLQFLFEYFSETQRNKGNFPGRFSGRQFSNSRSEMNVSTLELGDSALYLCASSLGRGRETQYFGPGTRLLVL.

DNA of the CDR3: TGTGCCAGCAGCCAAGGTCCCCGAATGGGGGGCTACACCTTC. It is translated as CASSQGPRMGGYTF. The chain carries TRBV14 and TRBJ1-2; D is undetermined. This CDR3 contains 14 residues. CDR1 and CDR2 from the germline V gene are SGHDN and FVKESK. Trimming left V 1 base short and J 8 bases short, with 14 bases between.

The chain carries TRBV13 and TRBJ2-7; TRBD2 matches at 12 bases. CDR1 is PRHDT and CDR2 is FYEKMQ in the germline V gene (reference sequence). V was pared by 4 bases and J by 2 bases, with 3 bases of the junction left unmatched. This CDR3 is 15 amino acids long. The chain's CDR3 is CASSSGLAGTYEQYF. The CDR3 region has the DNA TGTGCCAGCAGCTCCGGACTAGCGGGGACCTACGAGCAGTACTTC.

The chain uses TRBV6-5 and TRBJ1-3, with D tentatively TRBD1 (5 bases). Per germline, CDR1 MNHEY and CDR2 SVGAGI. V lost 2 bases and J lost 4, with 15 bases in between. The CDR3 length is 16 residues. CDR3 amino acids: CASSYRAGGGGNTIYF. The CDR3, as DNA: TGTGCCAGCAGTTACCGGGCGGGGGGAGGAGGAAACACCATATATTTT.

The rearrangement links TRBV5-1 to TRBJ1-2; D remains unclear. The CDR3 extends over 15 amino acids. Germline loops: CDR1 SGHRS, CDR2 YFSETQ. Trimming pared 4 bases from V and 1 base from J, leaving 14 bases between. CDR3 in amino acids: CASSPGVGFNYGYTF. The CDR3 nucleotides read TGCGCCAGCAGCCCAGGTGTAGGGTTTAACTATGGCTACACCTTC.

In this sample, this clone turned up many times. The chain combines TRBV2 with TRBJ1-5, with D perhaps matching TRBD1 (6 bases). CDR1 SNHLY and CDR2 FYNNEI come from the germline V gene. V was trimmed by 6 bases and J by 4 bases, leaving 16 bases between them. CDR3 length: 15 residues. The CDR3 sequence is CASSGGRIGNQPQHF. The CDR3 bases are TGTGCCAGCAGCGGGGGCAGGATCGGAAATCAGCCCCAGCATTTT. The full variable domain, with the rest looked up from reference TRBV2 and TRBJ1-5, is EPEVTQTPSHQVTQMGQEVILRCVPISNHLYFYWYRQILGQKVEFLVSFYNNEISEKSEIFDDQFSVERPDGSNFTLKIRSTKLEDSAMYFCASSGGRIGNQPQHFGDGTRLSIL.

The V gene is TRBV7-9, the J gene TRBJ1-5; D ambiguous. Trimming removed 1 base at V and 4 bases at J, with 11 bases between. Germline V CDR1 and CDR2: SEHNR, FQNEAQ (reference sequence). This CDR3 region has 15 residues. The CDR3 here is CASSLDREPNQPQHF. In DNA form, the CDR3 reads TGTGCCAGCAGCTTAGATAGGGAGCCTAATCAGCCCCAGCATTTT. The entire variable domain, with the rest obtained from reference TRBV7-9 and TRBJ1-5, is as follows: DTGVSQNPRHKITKRGQNVTFRCDPISEHNRLYWYRQTLGQGPEFLTYFQNEAQLEKSRLLSDRFSAERPKGSFSTLEIQRTEQGDSAMYLCASSLDREPNQPQHFGDGTRLSIL.

V usage is TRBV19 and J usage is TRBJ1-1; D is possibly TRBD1 (6 bases). With 10 bases removed from V and 2 bases from J, the gap between germline ends came to 14 bases. Germline CDR1 is LNHDA and CDR2 is SQIVND (reference sequence). This CDR3 has 13 amino acids. CDR3 in amino acids: CATGDRPNTEAFF. The CDR3 coding sequence is TGTGCCACCGGTGACAGGCCCAACACTGAAGCTTTCTTT.

The V and J genes are TRBV5-1 and TRBJ1-2; a possible D gene is TRBD1 (6 bases). Germline lookup yields CDR1 SGHRS and CDR2 YFSETQ. This CDR3 spans 15 amino acids. V lost 0 bases and J 5 bases, leaving 14 bases between the germline ends. DNA for the CDR3: TGCGCCAGCAGCTTGGCCAGAGGGGGAATTTATGGCTACACCTTC. Translated, it gives CASSLARGGIYGYTF.

The chain joins TRBV5-6 to TRBJ2-1, with D perhaps matching TRBD2 (5 bases). CDR1 SGHDT and CDR2 YYEEEE come from the germline V gene. The V and J ends lost 2 bases and 8 bases respectively, with 14 bases between them. The CDR3 has 14 amino acids. For the CDR3, the DNA is TGTGCCAGCAGCTTTGGGTCAGACGGGGATGAGCAGTTCTTC. This translates into CASSFGSDGDEQFF. The whole variable domain, remainder taken from reference TRBV5-6 and TRBJ2-1, is DAGVTQSPTHLIKTRGQQVTLRCSPKSGHDTVSWYQQALGQGPQFIFQYYEEEERQRGNFPDRFSGHQFPNYSSELNVNALLLGDSALYLCASSFGSDGDEQFFGPGTRLTVL.

The CDR3 DNA sequence: TGTGCCAGCAGCGTATCGGGACAGTTGAACACTGAAGCTTTCTTT. Amino acid sequence: CASSVSGQLNTEAFF. The chain is built from TRBV7-8 and TRBJ1-1; 7 positions match TRBD1. The trim removed 5 bases at V and 0 bases at J, leaving 6 bases unmatched. The CDR3 runs 15 residues. The germline V gene has CDR1 SGHVS and CDR2 FQNEAQ. The variable domain in full, completed from reference TRBV7-8 and TRBJ1-1, reads GAGVSQSPRYKVAKRGQDVALRCDPISGHVSLFWYQQALGQGPEFLTYFQNEAQLDKSGLPSDRFFAERPEGSVSTLKIQRTQQEDSAVYLCASSVSGQLNTEAFFGQGTRLTVV.

This chain joins TRBV6-7 and TRBJ2-7; weak D call: TRBD1 (7 bases). TRBV6-7 is labeled an ORF, and its function is uncertain. The V gene lost 5 bases and the J gene lost 6 bases, with 17 bases spanning the gap. The CDR3 contains 14 residues. CDR3 nucleotides: TGTGCCAGCAGTCCCGGGGGACAGCTTGTCGAGCAGTACTTC. Encoded protein: CASSPGGQLVEQYF.

This clone was seen a few times. The J gene is TRBJ1-4, the V gene TRBV4-2, with a weak D call TRBD1 (6 bases). The V gene's germline CDR1 is LGHNA and CDR2 YNFKEQ. The CDR3 totals 18 residues. Trimming removed 1 base from V and 4 bases from J, with 19 bases in between. The CDR3 here is CASSQGGAGLELNEKLFF. In DNA, the CDR3 is TGTGCCAGCAGCCAAGGGGGGGCGGGGCTTGAGCTTAATGAAAAACTGTTTTTT.

This clone is a singleton in its sample. This chain uses TRBV7-9 with TRBJ2-1; TRBD2 is a possible D gene (5 bases). Germline CDR1 and CDR2: SEHNR and FQNEAQ (reference sequence). The CDR3 runs 17 residues. The germline V and J ends were trimmed by 1 base and 5 bases, with 18 bases remaining between them. CDR3 in DNA: TGTGCCAGCAGCTTAGTGGCGGGCAGGAGGATAGACAATGAGCAGTTCTTC. Its translation is CASSLVAGRRIDNEQFF.

The chain is built from TRBV12-3 or TRBV12-4 and TRBJ1-3, with D hard to call. Between the trimmed V and J ends, which lost 5 bases and 5 bases, there was a span of 7 bases. There are 12 residues in the CDR3. CDR3 DNA: TGTGCCAGCAGTCCGATTAGAAACACCATATATTTT. It translates to CASSPIRNTIYF.

This clone was seen more than once but under ten times. CDR3 in DNA: TGTGCCAGCAGTTACTCCCTGAGGGATGAGCAGTTCTTC. As protein: CASSYSLRDEQFF. The chain recombines TRBV6-5 with TRBJ2-1; perhaps TRBD2 as D (5 bases). CDR1 is MNHEY and CDR2 is SVGAGI in the germline V gene. The CDR3 contains 13 residues. V lost 0 bases, J lost 8 bases, and 8 bases lay in between.

This clone was counted once. V usage is TRBV5-6 and J usage is TRBJ2-2; D is uncertain. The V gene lost 4 bases and the J gene lost 5 bases, with 21 bases spanning the gap. Germline-derived CDR1 and CDR2 are SGHDT and YYEEEE. The CDR3 spans 17 residues. The CDR3 nucleotides read TGTGCCAGCAGCCCCACGGTTTTTCGGGCCGCTACCGGGGAGCTGTTTTTT. Residues: CASSPTVFRAATGELFF.

Concerning this clone itself: The junction shows a germline mismatch at one end, possibly a read error. The chain has TRBV4-1 and TRBJ2-1; tentative D call: TRBD2 (5 bases). The V gene's germline CDR1 is MGHRA and CDR2 YSYEKL. The CDR3 length is 16 residues. CDR3: CATSRSGTPGSRPEFF. CDR3 bases: TGCGCCACCAGCCGAAGCGGAACCCCCGGCTCTAGGCCTGAGTTCTTC.